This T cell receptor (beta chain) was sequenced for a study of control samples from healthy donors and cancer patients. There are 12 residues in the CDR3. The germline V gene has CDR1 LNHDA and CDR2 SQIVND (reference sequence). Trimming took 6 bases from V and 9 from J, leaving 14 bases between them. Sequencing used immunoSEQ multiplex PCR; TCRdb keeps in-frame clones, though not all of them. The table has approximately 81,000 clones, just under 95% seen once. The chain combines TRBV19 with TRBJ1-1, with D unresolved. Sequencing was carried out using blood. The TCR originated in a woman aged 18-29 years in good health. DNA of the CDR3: TGTGCCAGTAGAGGTGAAGGCACCAAAGCTTTCTTT. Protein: CASRGEGTKAFF.